This T cell receptor (beta chain) comes out of a study of T cell clones after liver transplantation. At the level of the study: TCRbeta sequencing after a pre-transplant mixed lymphocyte reaction identified graft-donor-reactive clones, later tracked in post-transplant blood.

Measured with immunoSEQ multiplex PCR; TCRdb has only the in-frame clones, and not every one. This table has over 100,000 clones, approximately 78% appearing once. The germline V gene has CDR1 MNHEY and CDR2 SVGAGI. The J segment lost 9 bases and the V segment lost 0 bases, leaving 7 bases of the junction unmatched. CDR3 length: 16 residues. The source of this sequence is a human donor who received a liver transplant. Specimen: CD4+ T cells from blood, collected before liver transplant. This rearrangement joins TRBV6-5 to TRBJ2-1; 11 bases line up with TRBD1. CDR3 protein: CASSYSRTGGRFEQFF. CDR3 sequence (DNA): TGTGCCAGCAGTTACTCCCGGACAGGGGGCCGGTTTGAGCAGTTCTTC.